The present TCR beta chain was sequenced within a study of identical twins. One entry per CDR3 protein results from TCRdb running MiXCR on the 5' RACE reads. The table has about 490,000 distinct CDR3 sequences, approximately 16% seen once; the top ten hold more than 0.4%. There are 17 residues in the CDR3. CDR1 and CDR2 from the germline V gene are KGHSH and LQKENI. V was clipped by 3 bases and J by 0 bases, with 18 bases between them. These data also formed part of another study, on yellow fever vaccine responses in identical twins.

The specimen was CD4+ T cells sorted from blood. The clonotype was recovered from a woman between 18 and 30 years old in good health. The chain has TRBV18 and TRBJ2-7; no definite D call. The CDR3 DNA reads TGTGCCAGCTCACCCGAAGACACTCCACCAAGCTCCTACGAGCAGTACGTC. As protein: CASSPEDTPPSSYEQYV.